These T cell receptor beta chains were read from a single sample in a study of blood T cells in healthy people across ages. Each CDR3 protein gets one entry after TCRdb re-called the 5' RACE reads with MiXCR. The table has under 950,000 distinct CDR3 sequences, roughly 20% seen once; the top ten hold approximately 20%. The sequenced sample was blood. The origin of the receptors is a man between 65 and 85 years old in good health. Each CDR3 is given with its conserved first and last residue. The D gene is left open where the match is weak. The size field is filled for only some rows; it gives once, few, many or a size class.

DNA: TGTGCCAGCAGCTCATCCCACCAACCTAACTATGGCTACACCTTC
CDR3: CASSSSHQPNYGYTF
V: TRBV7-2
size: few
J: TRBJ1-2
D: -

DNA: TGTGCCAGCAGCTTGGATTGGACGTACACCGGGGAGCTGTTTTTT
CDR3: CASSLDWTYTGELFF
V: TRBV5-5
size: -
J: TRBJ2-2
D: -

DNA: TGTGCCAGCAGTCGGGGACTAGCGAGCTCCTACAATGAGCAGTTCTTC
CDR3: CASSRGLASSYNEQFF
V: TRBV6-6
size: few
J: TRBJ2-1
D: TRBD2

DNA: TGTGCCAGCTCACCACGTTCGGATCCTGATACTAGGGGCTACACCTTC
CDR3: CASSPRSDPDTRGYTF
V: TRBV18
size: few
J: TRBJ1-2
D: -

DNA: TGTGCCAGCAGAACACAGGGCTATGGCTACACCTTC
CDR3: CASRTQGYGYTF
V: TRBV28
size: few
J: TRBJ1-2
D: -

DNA: TGTGCCAGCTTACTCCAGGGGGCAGGAGAGACCCAGTACTTC
CDR3: CASLLQGAGETQYF
V: TRBV2
size: few
J: TRBJ2-5
D: TRBD1

DNA: TGTGCCATCAACTCGGGGTTCCCCGGGGGCAATGAGCAGTTCTTC
CDR3: CAINSGFPGGNEQFF
V: TRBV10-3
size: -
J: TRBJ2-1
D: -

DNA: TGCGCCAGCAGCTTGGTGACTCTTGATGAGCAGTTCTTC
CDR3: CASSLVTLDEQFF
V: TRBV5-1
size: few
J: TRBJ2-1
D: -

DNA: TGTGTCAGCACAGGGCGGAACGGGGAGCTGTTTTTT
CDR3: CVSTGRNGELFF
V: TRBV11-2
size: -
J: TRBJ2-2
D: -

DNA: TGCGCCAGCAGGCCTGGAAGCGGGGAGCTGTTTTTT
CDR3: CASRPGSGELFF
V: TRBV5-1
size: -
J: TRBJ2-2
D: -

DNA: TGTGCCTGGTCACTAGCGGGAGGCCGGGTCACGCAGTATTTT
CDR3: CAWSLAGGRVTQYF
V: TRBV30
size: -
J: TRBJ2-3
D: TRBD2

DNA: TGTGCCAGCAGCCCTAGCGGGAGCAAACACAATGAGCAGTTCTTC
CDR3: CASSPSGSKHNEQFF
V: TRBV3-1
size: -
J: TRBJ2-1
D: TRBD2

DNA: TGTGCCATCAGTACTCTAGCGGGAGACAATGAGCAGTTCTTC
CDR3: CAISTLAGDNEQFF
V: TRBV10-3
size: -
J: TRBJ2-1
D: TRBD2

DNA: TGTGCCAGTGCGGTGCTCCTTAGCTCCTACAATGAGCAGTTCTTC
CDR3: CASAVLLSSYNEQFF
V: TRBV12-3/TRBV12-4
size: few
J: TRBJ2-1
D: -

DNA: TGCGCCAGCAGCTTGTCTTGGGGACTGAGCTATGGCTACACCTTC
CDR3: CASSLSWGLSYGYTF
V: TRBV5-1
size: few
J: TRBJ1-2
D: -

DNA: TGTGCCAGCAGCCCTGTGGGGGGCACCGCAACTAATGAAAAACTGTTTTTT
CDR3: CASSPVGGTATNEKLFF
V: TRBV7-2
size: few
J: TRBJ1-4
D: -